This T cell receptor (beta chain) appears in the sequencing data of a study of T cells in Graves' hyperthyroidism and ophthalmopathy. TCR beta CDR3 regions were amplified from RNA transcripts. HTBI primers were the set used in a first-round RT-PCR of the TCR CDR3. MiXCR, applied by TCRdb to the multiplex PCR reads, yields one record per CDR3 protein. Among a few hundred thousand distinct CDR3 sequences listed, approximately 14% were seen once. This clonotype came up many times. V was pared by 0 bases and J by 9 bases, with 2 bases of the junction left unmatched. There are 13 residues in the CDR3. The germline gives CDR1 MGHRA, CDR2 YSYEKL.

The sample taken for sequencing was blood. The TCR sequence derives from a woman aged 25-40 years with Graves' hyperthyroidism. The chain carries TRBV4-1 and TRBJ2-1; 7 nucleotides match TRBD2. The CDR3: CASSQETSVEQFF. The CDR3 nucleotides are TGCGCCAGCAGCCAAGAAACTAGCGTTGAGCAGTTCTTC.